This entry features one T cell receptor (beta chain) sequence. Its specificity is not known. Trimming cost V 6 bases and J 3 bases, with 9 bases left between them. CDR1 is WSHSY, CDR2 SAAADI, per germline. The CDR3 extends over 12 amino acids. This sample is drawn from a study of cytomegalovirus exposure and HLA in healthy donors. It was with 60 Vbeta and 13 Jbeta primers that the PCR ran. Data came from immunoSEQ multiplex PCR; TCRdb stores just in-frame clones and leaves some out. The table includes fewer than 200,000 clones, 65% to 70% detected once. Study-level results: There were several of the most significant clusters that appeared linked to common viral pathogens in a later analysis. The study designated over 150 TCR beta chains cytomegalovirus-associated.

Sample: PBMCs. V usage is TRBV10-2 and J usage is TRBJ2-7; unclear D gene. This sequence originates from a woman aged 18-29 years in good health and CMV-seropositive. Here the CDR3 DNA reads TGCGCCAGCAGCGGTGCAGGCTACGAGCAGTACTTC. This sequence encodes CASSGAGYEQYF.